These 10 T cell receptor beta chains share one sample of origin, sequenced in a study of neurological immune-mediated disorders. Via MiXCR, TCRdb re-called the 5' RACE reads, giving one row per CDR3 protein. The sample contains tens of thousands of distinct CDR3 sequences, about 12% of which appear only once. What was sequenced was PBMCs. These receptors were obtained from a female donor in good health.

This clonotype was recorded at least ten times. This chain uses TRBV6-1 with TRBJ2-5; D remains ambiguous. Deletions cut 10 bases from V and 5 bases from J, with 14 bases between. This CDR3 region has 12 residues. In germline, CDR1 is MNHNS, CDR2 SASEGT. This CDR3 is CAIERIGETQYF. As DNA, the CDR3 is TGTGCCATAGAAAGGATTGGGGAGACCCAGTACTTC.

Ten or more counts support this clonotype. The chain recombines TRBV12-3 or TRBV12-4 with TRBJ1-2, with D perhaps TRBD1 (6 bases). V was trimmed by 3 bases and J by 9 bases, leaving 11 bases between them. The CDR3 sequence is 12 residues long. Written as DNA, the CDR3 is TGTGCCAGCAGTTTGATGGGGGCGAGCTACACCTTC. Its protein is CASSLMGASYTF.

The genes are TRBV28 and TRBJ2-3; perhaps TRBD2 as D (6 bases). V was cut by 10 bases and J by 9 bases, with 17 bases left in between. Germline V lookup: CDR1 MDHEN, CDR2 SYDVKM. CDR3 length equals 12 residues. CDR3 residues: CAIGGGGVTQYF. CDR3 nucleotide sequence: TGTGCCATCGGGGGTGGCGGGGTAACGCAGTATTTT.

For this clonotype: Possible read error: a much larger clone is one base away. The V call is TRBV20-1, the J call TRBJ2-5; no reliable D call. Germline-derived CDR1 and CDR2 are DFQATT and SNEGSKA (reference sequence). This CDR3 contains 12 residues. V lost 6 bases to trimming and J lost 3 bases, with 11 bases between them. The CDR3 DNA reads TGCAGTGCGAGACGCACCAAAGAGACCCAGTACTTC. This sequence encodes CSARRTKETQYF.

This clonotype was seen at least ten times. The rearrangement joins TRBV5-1 to TRBJ2-7; 8 bases line up with TRBD1. Germline V gene data show CDR1 as SGHRS and CDR2 as YFSETQ. J was trimmed by 6 bases and V by 3 bases; bases with no gene match: 11. The CDR3 is 15 amino acids. Written as DNA, the CDR3 is TGCGCCAGCAGCTGGGGGTCGGACAGGGTAACCGAGCAGTACTTC. Its translation: CASSWGSDRVTEQYF. The variable domain in full, completed from reference TRBV5-1 and TRBJ2-7, reads KAGVTQTPRYLIKTRGQQVTLSCSPISGHRSVSWYQQTPGQGLQFLFEYFSETQRNKGNFPGRFSGRQFSNSRSEMNVSTLELGDSALYLCASSWGSDRVTEQYFGPGTRLTVT.

This clonotype was counted at least ten times. The chain is built from TRBV29-1 and TRBJ2-7, with D possibly being TRBD2 (7 bases). In germline, CDR1 is SQVTM, CDR2 ANQGSEA. The CDR3 spans 13 residues. The V and J ends lost 6 bases and 6 bases respectively, with 18 bases between them. The CDR3 coding sequence is TGCAGCGTGGTATTCGGGGGGCGAGGCGAGCAGTACTTC. This codes for CSVVFGGRGEQYF.

V is TRBV3-1 and J is TRBJ1-1; D not certain. Germline assignment: CDR1 LGHDT and CDR2 YNNKEL (reference sequence). Trimming took off 0 bases at V and 1 base at J, with 15 bases between the two ends. This CDR3 contains 17 residues. Here the CDR3 reads CASSQDALRLQNTEAFF. CDR3 sequence (DNA): TGTGCCAGCAGCCAAGATGCGCTCAGGCTCCAGAACACTGAAGCTTTCTTT.

The V and J genes are TRBV18 and TRBJ1-5; 7 bases fit TRBD1. The trim removed 4 bases at V and 4 bases at J, leaving 4 bases unmatched. CDR1 and CDR2 (germline): KGHSH, LQKENI. The CDR3 length is 14 residues. The CDR3 sequence: CASSQARGNQPQHF. The CDR3 region has the DNA TGTGCCAGCTCACAGGCCAGGGGGAATCAGCCCCAGCATTTT.

This clonotype was observed many times. J is TRBJ2-7 and V is TRBV28; 9 bases align to TRBD1. This CDR3 comprises 15 residues. The V segment lost 6 bases and the J segment 1 base; nucleotides outside the gene matches: 7. Germline V gene lookup returns CDR1 MDHEN and CDR2 SYDVKM. The CDR3 loop reads CASRRGQGRSYEQYF. DNA for the CDR3: TGTGCCAGCAGACGCGGACAGGGGAGGTCCTACGAGCAGTACTTC.

This clonotype was observed at least ten times. The chain links TRBV5-1 to TRBJ1-2; D may be TRBD1 (5 bases). Germline CDR1 is SGHRS and CDR2 is YFSETQ. Between the trimmed V and J ends, which lost 0 bases and 11 bases, there was a span of 14 bases. CDR3 length: 13 amino acids. The CDR3 DNA is TGCGCCAGCAGCTTGGAGTCCAGGGCCTTTTACACCTTC. This codes for CASSLESRAFYTF.